What follows describes a single T cell receptor beta chain. The antigen remains undetermined. The PCR ran on 60 Vbeta and 13 Jbeta primers. Profiling relied on immunoSEQ multiplex PCR, and the TCRdb table lists in-frame clones only, not all of them. Seen here are 95,000 to 150,000 clones, 50% to 75% observed once, and the top ten hold about 8.9%. The data derive from a study of cytomegalovirus exposure and HLA in healthy donors. Across the whole study: Of around 410 genotyped donors, more than 65% grouped in the Caucasian-associated ancestry cluster. Study-wide results and caveats: A later analysis linked some 17,000 TCR beta sequences to HLA alleles at 0.05 false discovery rate. Earlier results showed most TCR beta V segments being productive about 87% or about 30% of the time.

Healthy donors of bone marrow made up the group. The clonotype comes from a woman aged 40 to 49 in good health and CMV-seropositive. Material for sequencing was PBMCs.

CDR3 sequence: CASSRQGEGYEQYF. CDR3 DNA: TGTGCCAGCAGTAGACAGGGGGAGGGCTACGAGCAGTACTTC. The J gene is TRBJ2-7, the V gene TRBV2; 9 bases match TRBD1. Germline CDR1 reads SNHLY; CDR2 reads FYNNEI. The CDR3 runs 14 residues. V lost 5 bases to trimming and J lost 3 bases; unmatched junction nucleotides: 5.